This T cell receptor beta chain is drawn from a study of blood T cell repertoires in COVID-19. Background on the study: Acute and convalescent COVID-19 samples came from the United States, Italy and Spain.

This CDR3 comprises 18 residues. The ends lost 4 bases at V and 4 bases at J; junction bases unmatched: 9. Germline V gives CDR1 SGHNT, CDR2 YYREEE (reference sequence). This table comes from immunoSEQ multiplex PCR, and its TCRdb copy is limited to in-frame clones, with some not included. The sample includes more than 200,000 clones, approximately 86% seen only once; the top ten take 5.2%. The sequencing sample was made of peripheral blood. The chain couples TRBV5-4 to TRBJ2-6, with 12 positions matching TRBD1. The clonotype originates from a woman in her sixties with COVID-19, enrolled during active disease. CDR3 in amino acids: CASSTGQGAMWGANVLTF. For the CDR3, the DNA is TGTGCCAGCAGCACGGGACAGGGGGCGATGTGGGGGGCCAACGTCCTGACTTTC.